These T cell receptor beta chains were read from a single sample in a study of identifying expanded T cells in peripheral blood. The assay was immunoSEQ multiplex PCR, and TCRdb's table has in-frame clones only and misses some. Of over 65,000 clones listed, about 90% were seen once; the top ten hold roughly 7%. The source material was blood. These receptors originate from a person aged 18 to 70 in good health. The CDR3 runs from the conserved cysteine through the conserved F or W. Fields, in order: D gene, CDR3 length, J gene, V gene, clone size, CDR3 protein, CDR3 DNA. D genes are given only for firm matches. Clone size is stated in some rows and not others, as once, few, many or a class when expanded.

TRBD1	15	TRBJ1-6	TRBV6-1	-	CASSEVGGGNSPLHF	TGTGCCAGCAGTGAAGTTGGAGGGGGCAATTCACCCCTCCACTTT
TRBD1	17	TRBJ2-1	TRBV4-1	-	CASSPPWTGTAGDEQFF	TGCGCCAGCAGCCCTCCTTGGACGGGGACAGCAGGCGATGAGCAGTTCTTC
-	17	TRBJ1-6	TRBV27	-	CASSFWAPRGRNSPLHF	TGTGCCAGCAGTTTTTGGGCCCCGAGAGGGAGAAATTCACCCCTCCACTTT
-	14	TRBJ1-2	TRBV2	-	CASSETGSYYGYTF	TGTGCCAGCAGTGAAACAGGGAGTTACTATGGCTACACCTTC
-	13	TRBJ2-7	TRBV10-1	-	CASSAKDCYEQYF	TGCGCCAGCAGTGCAAAAGATTGCTACGAGCAGTACTTC
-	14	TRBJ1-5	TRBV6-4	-	CASRKSDGSQPQHF	TGTGCCAGCAGAAAATCGGATGGCTCGCAGCCCCAGCATTTT
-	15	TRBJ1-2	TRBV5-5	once	CASSLDVQANYGYTF	TGTGCCAGCAGCTTGGACGTACAGGCGAACTATGGCTACACCTTC
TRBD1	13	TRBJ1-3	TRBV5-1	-	CASSGGTADTIYF	TGTGCCAGCAGCGGGGGGACAGCGGACACCATATATTTT
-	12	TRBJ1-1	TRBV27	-	CASSHVGREAFF	TGTGCCAGCAGCCACGTCGGCCGTGAAGCTTTCTTT
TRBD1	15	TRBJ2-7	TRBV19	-	CASSIQQGAGYEQYF	TGTGCCAGTAGTATCCAACAGGGGGCGGGATACGAGCAGTACTTC
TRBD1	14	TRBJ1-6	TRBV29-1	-	CSVLLRDRDSPLHF	TGCAGCGTTTTGCTCCGGGACAGGGATTCACCCCTCCACTTT
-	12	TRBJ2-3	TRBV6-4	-	CASSDGSNTQYF	TGTGCCAGCAGTGACGGGTCCAATACGCAGTATTTT
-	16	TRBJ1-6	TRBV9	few	CASSVGGSVPSSPLHF	TGTGCCAGCAGCGTAGGGGGGAGTGTACCCAGTTCACCCCTCCACTTT
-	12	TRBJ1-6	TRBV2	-	CASRTDNSPLHF	TGTGCCAGCAGAACAGATAATTCACCCCTCCACTTT
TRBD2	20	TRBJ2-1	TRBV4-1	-	CASSQDPQGRLAGKYNEQFF	TGCGCCAGCAGCCAAGATCCCCAGGGTCGGCTAGCGGGAAAGTACAATGAGCAGTTCTTC
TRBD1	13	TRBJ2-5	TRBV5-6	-	CASSRDRGETQYF	TGTGCCAGCAGCCGGGACAGAGGGGAGACCCAGTACTTC
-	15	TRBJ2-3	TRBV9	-	CASSAGAVGTDTQYF	TGTGCCAGCAGCGCCGGTGCGGTCGGCACAGATACGCAGTATTTT
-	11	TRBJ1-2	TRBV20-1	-	CSATGGKGYTF	TGCAGTGCTACGGGGGGGAAAGGCTACACCTTC
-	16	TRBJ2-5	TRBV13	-	CASSPRGGLGPETQYF	TGTGCCAGCAGCCCTCGCGGTGGATTGGGTCCAGAGACCCAGTACTTC
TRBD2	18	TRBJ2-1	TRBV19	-	CASSTNSGLAGGRNEQFF	TGTGCCAGTAGTACCAACTCGGGACTAGCGGGAGGGAGGAATGAGCAGTTCTTC
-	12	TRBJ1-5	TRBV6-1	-	CASSAGAQPQHF	TGTGCCAGCAGTGCCGGGGCTCAGCCCCAGCATTTT
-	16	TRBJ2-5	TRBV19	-	CASSIGGLGDQETQYF	TGTGCCAGTAGTATTGGAGGGCTGGGGGATCAAGAGACCCAGTACTTC
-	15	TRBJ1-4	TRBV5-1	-	CASSVGTLRGEKLFF	TGCGCCAGCAGCGTTGGGACACTTAGGGGTGAAAAACTGTTTTTT
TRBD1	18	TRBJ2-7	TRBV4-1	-	CASSQHPPGTGVGYEQYF	TGCGCCAGCAGCCAACACCCTCCGGGGACAGGGGTCGGTTACGAGCAGTACTTC
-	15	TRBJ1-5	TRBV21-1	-	CASSSLGQGRRPQHF	TGTGCCAGCAGCTCCCTCGGACAGGGAAGAAGGCCCCAGCATTTT
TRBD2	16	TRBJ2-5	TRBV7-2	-	CASSRLAGGSQETQYF	TGTGCCAGCAGCCGTCTAGCGGGAGGGAGCCAAGAGACCCAGTACTTC
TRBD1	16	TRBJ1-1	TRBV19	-	CASHPRTGGMNTEAFF	TGTGCCAGTCATCCCAGGACAGGCGGCATGAACACTGAAGCTTTCTTT
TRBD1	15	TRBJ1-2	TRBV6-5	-	CASSYGSGQGYGYTF	TGTGCCAGCAGTTACGGTTCGGGACAGGGCTATGGCTACACCTTC
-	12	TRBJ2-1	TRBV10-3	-	CAIRYNTNEQFF	TGTGCCATCAGATACAACACGAATGAGCAGTTCTTC
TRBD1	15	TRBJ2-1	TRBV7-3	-	CASSLIGGPENEQFF	TGTGCCAGCAGCTTAATAGGGGGCCCAGAGAATGAGCAGTTCTTC
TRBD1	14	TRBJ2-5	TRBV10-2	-	CASSDSGGAETQYF	TGCGCCAGCAGTGACTCAGGGGGCGCGGAGACCCAGTACTTC
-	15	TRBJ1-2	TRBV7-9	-	CASSLGGTEFWGYTF	TGTGCCAGCAGCTTAGGGGGGACCGAATTTTGGGGCTACACCTTC
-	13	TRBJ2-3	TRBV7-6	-	CASSAGTADTQYF	TGTGCCAGCAGCGCCGGGACTGCCGATACGCAGTATTTT
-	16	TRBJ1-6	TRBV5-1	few	CASSAPRDLGGSPLHF	TGCGCCAGCAGCGCACCCCGGGATCTAGGAGGTTCACCCCTCCACTTT
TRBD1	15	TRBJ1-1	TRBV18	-	CASSRGQSMNTEAFF	TGTGCCAGCTCGAGGGGACAGTCCATGAACACTGAAGCTTTCTTT
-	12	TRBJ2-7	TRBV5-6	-	CASSFRLAEQYF	TGTGCCAGCAGCTTTCGGCTGGCCGAGCAGTACTTC
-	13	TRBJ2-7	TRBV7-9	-	CASRGTRSYEQYF	TGTGCCAGCCGAGGGACACGTAGCTACGAGCAGTACTTC
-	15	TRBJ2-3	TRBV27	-	CASSSGTGNTDTQYF	TGTGCCAGCAGTTCTGGAACAGGGAACACAGATACGCAGTATTTT
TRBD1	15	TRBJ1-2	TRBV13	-	CASRYAGTGEHGYTF	TGTGCCAGCAGGTACGCCGGGACAGGGGAGCATGGCTACACCTTC
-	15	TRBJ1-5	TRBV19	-	CASSIVGRYNQPQHF	TGTGCCAGTAGTATAGTTGGCAGGTACAATCAGCCCCAGCATTTT
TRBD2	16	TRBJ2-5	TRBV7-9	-	CASRKGTSGGVETQYF	TGTGCCAGCAGAAAAGGGACTAGCGGAGGGGTGGAGACCCAGTACTTC
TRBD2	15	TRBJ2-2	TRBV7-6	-	CASTRALAGAGELFF	TGTGCCAGCACTCGCGCGCTAGCGGGAGCCGGGGAGCTGTTTTTT
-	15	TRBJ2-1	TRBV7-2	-	CASSLVSGPLNEQFF	TGTGCCAGCAGCTTGGTCTCAGGGCCATTAAATGAGCAGTTCTTC
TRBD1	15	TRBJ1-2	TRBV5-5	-	CASSGGQGPYYGYTF	TGTGCCAGCAGCGGGGGACAGGGGCCCTACTATGGCTACACCTTC
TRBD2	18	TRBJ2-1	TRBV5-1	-	CASSPEPGWGGPYNEQFF	TGCGCCAGCAGCCCGGAACCGGGTTGGGGAGGGCCCTACAATGAGCAGTTCTTC
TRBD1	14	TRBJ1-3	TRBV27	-	CASSPTGTENTIYF	TGTGCCAGCAGCCCCACCGGGACAGAAAACACCATATATTTT
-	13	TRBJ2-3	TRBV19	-	CASSLLAPDTQYF	TGTGCCAGTAGTTTGTTAGCTCCTGATACGCAGTATTTT
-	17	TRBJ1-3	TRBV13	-	CASSLWRTGSSGNTIYF	TGTGCCAGCAGCTTATGGCGGACGGGATCCTCTGGAAACACCATATATTTT
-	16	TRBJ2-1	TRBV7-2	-	CASSLGAWGTYNEQFF	TGTGCCAGCAGCTTGGGGGCATGGGGGACCTACAATGAGCAGTTCTTC
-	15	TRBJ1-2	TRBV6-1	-	CASSEGPRGHYGYTF	TGTGCCAGCAGTGAAGGCCCCAGGGGCCACTATGGCTACACCTTC
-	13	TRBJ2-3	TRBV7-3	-	CASSSRLTDTQYF	TGTGCCAGCAGCTCAAGACTAACAGATACGCAGTATTTT
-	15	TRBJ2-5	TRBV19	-	CASSIQADIQETQYF	TGTGCCAGTAGTATCCAGGCGGACATCCAAGAGACCCAGTACTTC
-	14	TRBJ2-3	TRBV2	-	CASSEPVGTDTQYF	TGTGCCAGCAGTGAACCGGTGGGCACAGATACGCAGTATTTT
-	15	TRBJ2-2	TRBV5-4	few	CASSSFDRNTGELFF	TGTGCCAGCAGCTCTTTTGACAGGAACACCGGGGAGCTGTTTTTT